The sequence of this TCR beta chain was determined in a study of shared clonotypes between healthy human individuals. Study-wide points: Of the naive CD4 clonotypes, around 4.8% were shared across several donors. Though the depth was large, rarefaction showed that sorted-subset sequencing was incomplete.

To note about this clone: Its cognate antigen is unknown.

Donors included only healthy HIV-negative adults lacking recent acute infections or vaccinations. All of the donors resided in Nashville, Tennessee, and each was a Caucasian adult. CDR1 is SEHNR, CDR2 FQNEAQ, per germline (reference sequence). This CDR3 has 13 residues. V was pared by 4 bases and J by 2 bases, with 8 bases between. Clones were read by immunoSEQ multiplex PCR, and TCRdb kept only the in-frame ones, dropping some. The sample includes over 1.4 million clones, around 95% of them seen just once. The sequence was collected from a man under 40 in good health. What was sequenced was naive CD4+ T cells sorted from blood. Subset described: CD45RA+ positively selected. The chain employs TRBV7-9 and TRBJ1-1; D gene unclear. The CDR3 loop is CASSYRINTEAFF. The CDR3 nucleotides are TGTGCCAGCAGCTACCGAATCAACACTGAAGCTTTCTTT. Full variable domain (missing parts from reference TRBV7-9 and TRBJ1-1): DTGVSQNPRHKITKRGQNVTFRCDPISEHNRLYWYRQTLGQGPEFLTYFQNEAQLEKSRLLSDRFSAERPKGSFSTLEIQRTEQGDSAMYLCASSYRINTEAFFGQGTRLTVV.